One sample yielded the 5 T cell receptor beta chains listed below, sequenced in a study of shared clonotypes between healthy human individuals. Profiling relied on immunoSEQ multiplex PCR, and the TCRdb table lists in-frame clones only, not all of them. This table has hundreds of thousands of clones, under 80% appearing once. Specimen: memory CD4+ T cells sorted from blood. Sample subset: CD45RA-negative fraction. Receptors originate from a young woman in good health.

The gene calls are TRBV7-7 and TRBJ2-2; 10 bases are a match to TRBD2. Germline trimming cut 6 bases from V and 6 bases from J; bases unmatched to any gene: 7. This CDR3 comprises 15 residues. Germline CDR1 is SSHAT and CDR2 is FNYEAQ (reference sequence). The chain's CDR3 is CASRAASGSAGELFF. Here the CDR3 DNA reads TGTGCCAGCAGGGCAGCTAGCGGGAGTGCCGGGGAGCTGTTTTTT. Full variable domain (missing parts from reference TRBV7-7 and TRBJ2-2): GAGVSQSPRYKVTKRGQDVTLRCDPISSHATLYWYQQALGQGPEFLTYFNYEAQPDKSGLPSDRFSAERPEGSISTLTIQRTEQRDSAMYRCASRAASGSAGELFFGEGSRLTVL.

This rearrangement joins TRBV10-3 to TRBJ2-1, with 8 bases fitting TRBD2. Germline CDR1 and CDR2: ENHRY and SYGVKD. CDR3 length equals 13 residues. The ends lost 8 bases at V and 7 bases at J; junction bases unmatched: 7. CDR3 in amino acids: CAIEAGGGNEQFF. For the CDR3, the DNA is TGTGCCATCGAGGCGGGAGGAGGGAATGAGCAGTTCTTC.

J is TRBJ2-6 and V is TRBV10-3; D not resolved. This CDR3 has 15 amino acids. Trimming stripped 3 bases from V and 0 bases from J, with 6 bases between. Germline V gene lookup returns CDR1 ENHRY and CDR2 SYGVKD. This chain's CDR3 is CAISDRNSGANVLTF. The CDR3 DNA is TGTGCCATCAGTGATCGAAACTCTGGGGCCAACGTCCTGACTTTC.

The CDR3 nucleotides read TGTGCCAGCAGCCACTCCGTGGGACTCAATCAGCCCCAGCATTTT. It yields the protein CASSHSVGLNQPQHF. The chain uses TRBV6-6 and TRBJ1-5; TRBD1 is a possible D gene (5 bases). CDR3 length equals 15 residues. V shed 6 bases and J shed 3 bases, with 15 bases lying between them. Per the germline V gene, CDR1 is MNHNY and CDR2 is SVGAGI (reference sequence).

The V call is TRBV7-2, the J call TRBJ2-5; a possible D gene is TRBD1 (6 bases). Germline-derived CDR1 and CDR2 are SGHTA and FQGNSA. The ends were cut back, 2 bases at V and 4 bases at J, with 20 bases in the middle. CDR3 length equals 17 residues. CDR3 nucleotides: TGTGCCAGCAGCTTAAGTTATGGCAGGGGAAGTGGAGAGACCCAGTACTTC. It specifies CASSLSYGRGSGETQYF.